Listed here are 26 T cell receptor beta chains from one sample, sequenced in a study of cytomegalovirus exposure and HLA in healthy donors. Using immunoSEQ multiplex PCR, the repertoire was profiled, and TCRdb retains in-frame clones only, with some absent. The data show tens of thousands of clones, with around 94% seen just once and 1.5% to 2% held by the top ten. Sequencing was done on a sample of PBMCs. All receptors derive from a woman between 18 and 30 years old in good health and CMV-seropositive.

This CDR3 is CASGLVAISGGSNEQYF. The CDR3 DNA reads TGTGCTAGTGGTTTGGTCGCGATTAGCGGGGGGTCCAACGAGCAGTACTTC. The V gene is TRBV12-5, the J gene TRBJ2-7; 10 bases line up with TRBD2. The germline V gene has CDR1 LGHNT and CDR2 FRNRAP. The CDR3 is made up of 17 amino acids. J lost 5 bases, V lost 0 bases, and 10 bases had no gene match.

The chain joins TRBV4-1 to TRBJ1-1; 12 bases are shared with TRBD1. In germline, CDR1 is MGHRA, CDR2 YSYEKL. This CDR3 comprises 18 residues. V dropped 4 bases and J dropped 8; count of bases not matched to a gene: 17. The DNA for the CDR3 is TGCGCCAGCAGCCTAGGGACAGGGGGCCGATCGCACGGGGTAGAAGCTTTCTTT. Translated, it gives CASSLGTGGRSHGVEAFF.

The V gene is TRBV30, the J gene TRBJ2-2; 9 bases match TRBD1. With V trimmed by 4 bases and J by 0 bases, 3 bases remained unmatched. The V gene's germline CDR1 is GTSNPN and CDR2 SVGIG (reference sequence). The CDR3 runs to 15 residues. The chain's CDR3 is CAWNRDRANTGELFF. The CDR3, as DNA: TGTGCCTGGAATAGGGACAGGGCGAACACCGGGGAGCTGTTTTTT.

This chain connects TRBV10-2 to TRBJ2-7, with 9 nucleotides matching TRBD2. Germline V CDR1 and CDR2: WSHSY, SAAADI. This CDR3 has 13 residues. V shed 7 bases, J shed 3 bases, and the junction held 4 bases outside the gene matches. The CDR3 DNA follows: TGCGCCAGCAAGGGGCGGGGGGGCTACGAGCAGTACTTC. This encodes CASKGRGGYEQYF.

The chain uses TRBV6-1 and TRBJ2-7; 13 bases agree with TRBD2. V gave up 1 base and J gave up 5 bases; unmatched junction bases: 2. The CDR3 loop spans 15 amino acids. Germline CDR1 is MNHNS and CDR2 is SASEGT. CDR3 protein: CASSEELAGGNEQYF. For the CDR3, the DNA is TGTGCCAGCAGTGAAGAACTAGCGGGGGGGAACGAGCAGTACTTC.

The chain joins TRBV19 to TRBJ1-6; unclear D gene. V shed 0 bases and J shed 13 bases, with 13 bases lying between them. The V gene's germline CDR1 is LNHDA and CDR2 SQIVND (reference sequence). CDR3 length: 14 residues. The CDR3 sequence: CASSIETGLPPLHF. The CDR3 DNA follows: TGTGCCAGTAGTATAGAAACGGGTCTTCCTCCCCTCCACTTT.

V is TRBV10-2 and J is TRBJ2-7; 8 bases agree with TRBD2. Per germline, CDR1 WSHSY and CDR2 SAAADI. V lost 4 bases, J lost 0 bases, and 2 bases stayed unmatched. The CDR3 consists of 14 residues. For the CDR3, the DNA is TGCGCCAGCAGTGTGGGGACTAGCTCCTACGAGCAGTACTTC. This codes for CASSVGTSSYEQYF.

The genes are TRBV19 and TRBJ1-3; D unclear. This CDR3 is 14 amino acids long. Trimming shortened V by 6 bases and J by 6 bases, and 15 bases separated the two germline ends. Germline-derived CDR1 and CDR2 are LNHDA and SQIVND (reference sequence). CDR3 nucleotide sequence: TGTGCCAGTAGCCCCCCGGGGTCGGCAAACACCATATATTTT. This sequence encodes CASSPPGSANTIYF.

This chain uses TRBV10-3 with TRBJ1-2; D gene unclear. Trimming removed 1 base from V and 0 bases from J, with 6 bases in between. CDR1 ENHRY and CDR2 SYGVKD come from the germline V gene. This CDR3 is built from 14 residues. The CDR3 reads CAISEFGANYGYTF. CDR3 sequence (DNA): TGTGCCATCAGTGAGTTCGGGGCTAACTATGGCTACACCTTC.

The genes are TRBV7-3 and TRBJ1-5; 8 nucleotides agree with TRBD1. The CDR3 sequence is 19 residues long. Germline V gives CDR1 SGHTA, CDR2 FQGTGA. Trimming took 5 bases from V and 0 from J; bases not matched to a gene: 15. CDR3: CASSRFIPGGRYSNQPQHF. The CDR3 nucleotides read TGTGCCAGCAGCCGTTTCATTCCAGGGGGCCGATATAGCAATCAGCCCCAGCATTTT.

The rearrangement links TRBV11-2 to TRBJ1-5; 7 positions match TRBD1. The CDR3 sequence is 15 residues long. With 5 bases clipped from V and 3 bases from J, the junction kept 7 bases outside the gene matches. The V gene's germline CDR1 is SGHAT and CDR2 FQNNGV. The CDR3 DNA reads as TGTGCCAGCAGCCCGAGACAGGGAGTCAATCAGCCCCAGCATTTT. Translation gives CASSPRQGVNQPQHF.

The chain combines TRBV9 with TRBJ2-1, with 9 positions matching TRBD1. The CDR3 loop spans 16 amino acids. Looked up from germline, CDR1 is SGDLS and CDR2 is YYNGEE. Losses at the gene ends were 3 bases for V and 4 bases for J; bases not matched to a gene: 8. CDR3 amino acids: CASSAEGQGLYNEQFF. In DNA form, the CDR3 reads TGTGCCAGCAGCGCAGAAGGACAGGGGCTTTACAATGAGCAGTTCTTC.

The J gene is TRBJ1-2, the V gene TRBV4-3; 8 nucleotides line up with TRBD1. The CDR3 loop spans 14 amino acids. The V and J ends lost 4 bases and 4 bases, in that order; junction bases with no gene match: 5. Germline V gene data show CDR1 as LGHNA and CDR2 as YSLEER. DNA of the CDR3: TGCGCCAGCAGCCCCGACAGGGGTGCCTATGGCTACACCTTC. It encodes CASSPDRGAYGYTF.

This chain joins TRBV4-2 and TRBJ1-2, with 8 positions matching TRBD1. V was pared by 1 base and J by 2 bases, with 6 bases of the junction left unmatched. Germline V lookup: CDR1 LGHNA, CDR2 YNFKEQ. CDR3 length equals 16 residues. DNA of the CDR3: TGTGCCAGCAGCCAAGCTGAGACAGGGGAAAACTATGGCTACACCTTC. This sequence encodes CASSQAETGENYGYTF.

The V call is TRBV13, the J call TRBJ2-1; D is possibly TRBD2 (7 bases). Between the trimmed V and J ends, which lost 6 bases and 9 bases, there was a span of 15 bases. Germline-derived CDR1 and CDR2 are PRHDT and FYEKMQ (reference sequence). CDR3 size: 13 residues. Here the CDR3 DNA reads TGTGCCAGCAGTGTGGGGGGGGCTGCTGAGCAGTTCTTC. Protein sequence: CASSVGGAAEQFF.

The chain recombines TRBV19 with TRBJ1-5; TRBD1 aligns across 8 bases. Per germline, CDR1 LNHDA and CDR2 SQIVND (reference sequence). Unmatched junction bases numbered 14, after V lost 7 bases and J lost 9 bases. The CDR3 is made up of 15 amino acids. CDR3 region: CASTPRTGPRVPQHF. For the CDR3, the DNA is TGTGCCAGTACCCCGAGGACAGGGCCCCGGGTGCCCCAGCATTTT.

In this sample, this clone turned up once. This rearrangement joins TRBV19 to TRBJ2-4; D is possibly TRBD2 (5 bases). Trimming pared 5 bases from V and 6 bases from J, leaving 17 bases between. This CDR3 has 15 residues. CDR1 LNHDA and CDR2 SQIVND come from the germline V gene (reference sequence). CDR3 residues: CASSSLIYRGNIQYF. The CDR3 nucleotides are TGTGCCAGTAGTTCTCTCATCTACCGGGGAAACATTCAGTACTTC.

V gene TRBV29-1 combines with J gene TRBJ2-7; perhaps TRBD1 as D (5 bases). CDR1 and CDR2 (germline): SQVTM, ANQGSEA. CDR3 length equals 13 residues. Trimming shortened V by 4 bases and J by 3 bases, and 13 bases separated the two germline ends. In DNA form, the CDR3 reads TGCAGCGTTGCCCCCCAAGGGGTCTACGAGCAGTACTTC. Its protein product is CSVAPQGVYEQYF.

V and J are TRBV11-2 and TRBJ1-5; the match to TRBD1 covers 7 bases. Germline V lookup: CDR1 SGHAT, CDR2 FQNNGV. The CDR3 covers 16 residues. V lost 4 bases, J lost 1 base, and 7 bases stayed unmatched. CDR3 nucleotides: TGTGCCAGCAGCTCGGAACAACAGGGGAGCAATCAGCCCCAGCATTTT. Translation: CASSSEQQGSNQPQHF.

The chain joins TRBV6-5 to TRBJ2-5; tentative D call: TRBD2 (5 bases). V gave up 6 bases and J gave up 5 bases, with 19 bases separating them. The CDR3 runs to 15 residues. Germline assignment: CDR1 MNHEY and CDR2 SVGAGI. The CDR3 region is CASSPELGERETQYF. Here the CDR3 DNA reads TGTGCCAGCAGCCCCGAGCTCGGGGAAAGGGAGACCCAGTACTTC.

The gene calls are TRBV2 and TRBJ1-2, with D uncertain. The germline V and J ends were trimmed by 2 bases and 3 bases, with 7 bases remaining between them. Germline CDR1 is SNHLY and CDR2 is FYNNEI. The CDR3 length is 13 residues. This chain's CDR3 is CASSESGDYGYTF. DNA of the CDR3: TGTGCCAGCAGTGAATCCGGAGACTATGGCTACACCTTC. Variable domain in full (rest from reference TRBV2 and TRBJ1-2): EPEVTQTPSHQVTQMGQEVILRCVPISNHLYFYWYRQILGQKVEFLVSFYNNEISEKSEIFDDQFSVERPDGSNFTLKIRSTKLEDSAMYFCASSESGDYGYTFGSGTRLTVV.

This rearrangement joins TRBV5-4 to TRBJ2-6, with D unresolved. From germline, CDR1 is SGHNT and CDR2 YYREEE (reference sequence). Deletions cut 0 bases from V and 4 bases from J, with 11 bases between. CDR3 length equals 16 residues. CDR3 in amino acids: CASSLGSGLGANVLTF. CDR3 nucleotide sequence: TGTGCCAGCAGCTTGGGTAGTGGGCTAGGGGCCAACGTCCTGACTTTC.

The chain recombines TRBV10-3 with TRBJ1-1; a weak D match, TRBD1 (5 bases). The V end lost 9 bases, the J end lost 3 bases, and 14 bases lay between the germline ends. Germline assignment: CDR1 ENHRY and CDR2 SYGVKD. This CDR3 region has 13 residues. CDR3 nucleotides: TGTGCCATACTTCAGGGATTTTACACTGAAGCTTTCTTT. Protein product: CAILQGFYTEAFF.

The J gene is TRBJ1-2, the V gene TRBV5-1, with D perhaps matching TRBD1 (6 bases). Trimming stripped 0 bases from V and 6 bases from J, with 9 bases between. CDR1 is SGHRS, CDR2 YFSETQ, per germline. This CDR3 spans 13 amino acids. CDR3 coding DNA: TGCGCCAGCAGCTTGGGGTCAGGGGATGGCTACACCTTC. It translates to CASSLGSGDGYTF. The whole variable domain, remainder taken from reference TRBV5-1 and TRBJ1-2, is KAGVTQTPRYLIKTRGQQVTLSCSPISGHRSVSWYQQTPGQGLQFLFEYFSETQRNKGNFPGRFSGRQFSNSRSEMNVSTLELGDSALYLCASSLGSGDGYTFGSGTRLTVV.

The chain employs TRBV6-4 and TRBJ2-3, with a weak D call TRBD2 (6 bases). Trimming stripped 11 bases from V and 8 bases from J, with 11 bases between. This CDR3 is built from 10 residues. Germline assignment: CDR1 MRHNA and CDR2 SNTAGT. The CDR3 here is CAGDWGTQYF. The CDR3 coding sequence is TGTGCCGGGGACTGGGGTACGCAGTATTTT.

The CDR3 nucleotides are TGTGCCAGCAGCTTAGCGGGGGGGAATGAGCAGTTCTTC. This translates into CASSLAGGNEQFF. The chain carries TRBV13 and TRBJ2-1, with 8 bases fitting TRBD2. Germline CDR1 is PRHDT and CDR2 is FYEKMQ (reference sequence). The CDR3 is 13 residues long. Germline trimming cut 1 base from V and 7 bases from J; bases unmatched to any gene: 0.